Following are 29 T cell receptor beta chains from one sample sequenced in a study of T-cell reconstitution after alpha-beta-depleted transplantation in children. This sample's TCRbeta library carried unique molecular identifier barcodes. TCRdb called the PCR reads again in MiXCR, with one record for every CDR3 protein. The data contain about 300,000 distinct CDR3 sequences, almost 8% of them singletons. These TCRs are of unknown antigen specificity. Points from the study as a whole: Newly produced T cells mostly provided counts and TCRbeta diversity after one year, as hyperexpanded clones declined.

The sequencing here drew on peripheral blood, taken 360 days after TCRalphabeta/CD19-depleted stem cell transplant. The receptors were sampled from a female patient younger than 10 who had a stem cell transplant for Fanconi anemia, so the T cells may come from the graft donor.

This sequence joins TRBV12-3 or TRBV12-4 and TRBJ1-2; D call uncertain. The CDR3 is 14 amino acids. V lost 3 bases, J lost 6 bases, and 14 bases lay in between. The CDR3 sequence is CASSLGRAADGYTF. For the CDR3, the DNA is TGTGCCAGCAGTTTGGGGAGGGCGGCGGATGGCTACACCTTC.

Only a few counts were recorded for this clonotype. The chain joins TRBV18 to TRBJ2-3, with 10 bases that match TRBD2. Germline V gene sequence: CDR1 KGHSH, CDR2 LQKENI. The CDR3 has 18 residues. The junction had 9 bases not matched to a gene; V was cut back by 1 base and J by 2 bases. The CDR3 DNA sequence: TGTGCCAGCTCACCACTTTCAAGCGGGGGGGCCTCCACAGATACGCAGTATTTT. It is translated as CASSPLSSGGASTDTQYF.

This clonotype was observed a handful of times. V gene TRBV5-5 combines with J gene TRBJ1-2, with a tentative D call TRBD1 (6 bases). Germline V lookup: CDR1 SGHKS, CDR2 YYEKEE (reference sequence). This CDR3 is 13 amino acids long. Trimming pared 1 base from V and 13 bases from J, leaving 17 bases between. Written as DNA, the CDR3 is TGTGCCAGCAGCTTGCACAGGGAGTCTGGTTTCACCTTC. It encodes CASSLHRESGFTF.

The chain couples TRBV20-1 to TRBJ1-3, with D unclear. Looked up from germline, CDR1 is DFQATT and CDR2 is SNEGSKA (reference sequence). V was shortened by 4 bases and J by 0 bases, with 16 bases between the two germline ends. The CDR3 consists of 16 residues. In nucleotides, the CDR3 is TGCAGTGCTAATAGAAGGACGGATAGCTCTGGAAACACCATATATTTT. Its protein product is CSANRRTDSSGNTIYF.

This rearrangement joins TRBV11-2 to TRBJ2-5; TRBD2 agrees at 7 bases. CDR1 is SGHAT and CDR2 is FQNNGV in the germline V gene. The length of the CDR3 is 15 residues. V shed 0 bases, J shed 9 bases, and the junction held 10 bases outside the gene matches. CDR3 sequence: CASSLEAGLEGPQYF. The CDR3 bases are TGTGCCAGCAGCTTAGAAGCGGGGCTCGAGGGGCCCCAGTACTTC.

The CDR3 spells CSGARAYEQYF. CDR3 DNA sequence: TGCAGTGGGGCGCGGGCCTACGAGCAGTACTTC. The rearrangement uses TRBV20-1 and TRBJ2-7; the D gene is possibly TRBD2 (5 bases). V was pared by 7 bases and J by 2 bases, with 9 bases between. The CDR3 runs to 11 residues. Germline assignment: CDR1 DFQATT and CDR2 SNEGSKA (reference sequence).

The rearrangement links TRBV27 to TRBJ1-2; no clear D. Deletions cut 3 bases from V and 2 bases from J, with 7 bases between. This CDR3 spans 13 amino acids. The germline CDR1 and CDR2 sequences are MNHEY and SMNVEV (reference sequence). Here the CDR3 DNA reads TGTGCCAGCAGTTTCGCACCAAACTATGGCTACACCTTC. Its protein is CASSFAPNYGYTF.

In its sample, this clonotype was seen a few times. CDR3 nucleotides: TGTGCCAGCAGCTTATTGGTGGGGCCCCACAATGAGCAGTTCTTC. Translated, it gives CASSLLVGPHNEQFF. This chain joins TRBV7-3 and TRBJ2-1; D possibly corresponds to TRBD1 (5 bases). The CDR3 is 15 amino acids. V was trimmed by 2 bases and J by 5 bases, leaving 13 bases between them. Germline-derived CDR1 and CDR2 are SGHTA and FQGTGA.

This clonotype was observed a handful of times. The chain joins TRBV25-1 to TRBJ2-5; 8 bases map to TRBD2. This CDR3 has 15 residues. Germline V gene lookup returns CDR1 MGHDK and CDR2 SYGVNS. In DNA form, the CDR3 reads TGTGCTCAGCGGTCGGGAGGGACGACCCAAGAGACCCAGTACTTC. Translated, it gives CAQRSGGTTQETQYF.

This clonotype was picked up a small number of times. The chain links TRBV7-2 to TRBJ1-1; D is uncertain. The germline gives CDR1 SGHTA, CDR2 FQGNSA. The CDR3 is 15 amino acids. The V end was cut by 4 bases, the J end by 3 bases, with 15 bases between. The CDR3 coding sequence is TGTGCCAGCAGCTCTCTGATGGACGCGTACACTGAAGCTTTCTTT. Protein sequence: CASSSLMDAYTEAFF.

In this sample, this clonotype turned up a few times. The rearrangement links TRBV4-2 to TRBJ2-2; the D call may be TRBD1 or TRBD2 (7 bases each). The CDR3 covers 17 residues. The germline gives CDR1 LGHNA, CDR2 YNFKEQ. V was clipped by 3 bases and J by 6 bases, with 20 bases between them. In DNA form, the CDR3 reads TGTGCCAGCAGCCAGCCCGGGGAGGGGGCGAAGGCCGGGGAGCTGTTTTTT. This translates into CASSQPGEGAKAGELFF.

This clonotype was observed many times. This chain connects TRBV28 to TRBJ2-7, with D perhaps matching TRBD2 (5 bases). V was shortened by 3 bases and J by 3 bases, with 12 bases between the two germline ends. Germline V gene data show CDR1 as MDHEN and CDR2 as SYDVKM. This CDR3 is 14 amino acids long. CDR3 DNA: TGTGCCAGCAGTTTTCGAGGGATGTACTACGAGCAGTACTTC. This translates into CASSFRGMYYEQYF.

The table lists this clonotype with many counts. The CDR3 DNA is TGTGCCAGCAGCTTGAACAGGGGGCTGAACACTGAAGCTTTCTTT. Protein sequence: CASSLNRGLNTEAFF. The rearrangement uses TRBV7-9 and TRBJ1-1; TRBD1 aligns across 9 bases. The CDR3 extends over 15 amino acids. V dropped 3 bases and J dropped 0; count of bases not matched to a gene: 2. Germline CDR1 is SEHNR and CDR2 is FQNEAQ (reference sequence).

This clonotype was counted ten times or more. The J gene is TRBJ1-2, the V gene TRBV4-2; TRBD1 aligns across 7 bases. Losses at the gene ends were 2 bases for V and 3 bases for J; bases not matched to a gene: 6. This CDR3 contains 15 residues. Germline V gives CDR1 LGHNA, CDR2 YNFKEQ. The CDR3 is CASSQYRGQDYGYTF. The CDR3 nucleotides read TGTGCCAGCAGCCAATACAGGGGCCAGGACTATGGCTACACCTTC.

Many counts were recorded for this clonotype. The CDR3 DNA sequence: TGCGCCAGCAGCTTGGCCGCATTAGGGCAGGGAAGCTCCTACAATGAGCAGTTCTTC. Protein product: CASSLAALGQGSSYNEQFF. V usage is TRBV5-1 and J usage is TRBJ2-1; maybe TRBD1 (5 bases). This CDR3 is built from 19 residues. Trimming took off 0 bases at V and 0 bases at J, with 19 bases between the two ends. Per the germline V gene, CDR1 is SGHRS and CDR2 is YFSETQ.

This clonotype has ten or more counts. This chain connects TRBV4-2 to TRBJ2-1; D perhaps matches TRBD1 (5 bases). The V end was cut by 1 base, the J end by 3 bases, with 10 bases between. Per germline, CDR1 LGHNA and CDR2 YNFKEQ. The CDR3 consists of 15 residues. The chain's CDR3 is CASSQVGLLYNEQFF. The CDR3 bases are TGTGCCAGCAGCCAAGTGGGGCTACTCTACAATGAGCAGTTCTTC.

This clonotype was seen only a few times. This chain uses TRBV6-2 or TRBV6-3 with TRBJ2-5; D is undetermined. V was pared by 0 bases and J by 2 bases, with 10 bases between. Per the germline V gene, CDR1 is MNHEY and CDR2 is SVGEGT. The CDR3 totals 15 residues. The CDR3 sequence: CASSYSIRSQETQYF. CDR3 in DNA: TGTGCCAGCAGTTACTCGATCCGAAGTCAAGAGACCCAGTACTTC.

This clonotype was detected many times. The DNA of the CDR3 is TGTGCCAGCGGGGGTGCACGGACATACGAGCAGTACTTC. Translation: CASGGARTYEQYF. The chain is built from TRBV3-1 and TRBJ2-7; possibly TRBD1 or TRBD2 for D (5 bases each). The V end was cut by 8 bases, the J end by 4 bases, with 15 bases between. The CDR3 consists of 13 residues. Germline values: CDR1 LGHDT, CDR2 YNNKEL (reference sequence).

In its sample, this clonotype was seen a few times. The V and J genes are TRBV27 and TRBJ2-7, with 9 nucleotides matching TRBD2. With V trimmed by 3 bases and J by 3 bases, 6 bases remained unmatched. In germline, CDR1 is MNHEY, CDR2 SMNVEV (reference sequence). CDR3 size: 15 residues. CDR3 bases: TGTGCCAGCAGTTTCCGTCCAGCGGGAGGCTACGAGCAGTACTTC. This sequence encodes CASSFRPAGGYEQYF.

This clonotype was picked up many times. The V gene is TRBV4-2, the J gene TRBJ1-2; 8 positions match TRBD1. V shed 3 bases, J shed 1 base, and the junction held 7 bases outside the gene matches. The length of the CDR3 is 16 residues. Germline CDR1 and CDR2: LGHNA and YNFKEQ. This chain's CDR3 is CASSHPGQGLNYGYTF. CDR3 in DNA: TGTGCCAGCAGCCATCCTGGACAGGGCCTTAACTATGGCTACACCTTC.

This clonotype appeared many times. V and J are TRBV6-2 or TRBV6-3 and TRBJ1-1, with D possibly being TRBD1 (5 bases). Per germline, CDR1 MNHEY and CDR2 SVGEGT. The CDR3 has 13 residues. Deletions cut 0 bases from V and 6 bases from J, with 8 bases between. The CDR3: CASSYSTGAEAFF. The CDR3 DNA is TGTGCCAGCAGTTACTCAACGGGGGCTGAAGCTTTCTTT.

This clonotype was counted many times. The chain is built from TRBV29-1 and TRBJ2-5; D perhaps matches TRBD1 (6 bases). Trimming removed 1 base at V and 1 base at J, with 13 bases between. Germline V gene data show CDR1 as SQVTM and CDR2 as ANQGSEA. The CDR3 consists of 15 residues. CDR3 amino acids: CSVEGTDIIQETQYF. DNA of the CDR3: TGCAGCGTTGAAGGGACAGATATAATCCAAGAGACCCAGTACTTC.

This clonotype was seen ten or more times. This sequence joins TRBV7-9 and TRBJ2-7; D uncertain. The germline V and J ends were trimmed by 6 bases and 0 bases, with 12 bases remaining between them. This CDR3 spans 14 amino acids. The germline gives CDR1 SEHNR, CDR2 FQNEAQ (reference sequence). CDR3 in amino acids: CASRREVSSYEQYF. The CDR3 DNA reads TGTGCCAGCAGACGCGAAGTAAGCTCCTACGAGCAGTACTTC.

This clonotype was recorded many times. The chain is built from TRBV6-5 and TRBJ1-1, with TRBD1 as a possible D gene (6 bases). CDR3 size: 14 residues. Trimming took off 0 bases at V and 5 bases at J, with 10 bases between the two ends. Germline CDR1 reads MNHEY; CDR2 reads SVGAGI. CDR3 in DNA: TGTGCCAGCAGTTACTCAGGGGGTACAACTGAAGCTTTCTTT. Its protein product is CASSYSGGTTEAFF.

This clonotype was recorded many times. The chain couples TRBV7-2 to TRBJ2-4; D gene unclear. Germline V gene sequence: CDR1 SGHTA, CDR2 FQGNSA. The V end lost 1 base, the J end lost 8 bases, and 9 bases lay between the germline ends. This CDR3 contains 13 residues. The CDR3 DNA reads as TGTGCCAGCAGCTTAGACGGCCGGGACATTCAGTACTTC. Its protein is CASSLDGRDIQYF.

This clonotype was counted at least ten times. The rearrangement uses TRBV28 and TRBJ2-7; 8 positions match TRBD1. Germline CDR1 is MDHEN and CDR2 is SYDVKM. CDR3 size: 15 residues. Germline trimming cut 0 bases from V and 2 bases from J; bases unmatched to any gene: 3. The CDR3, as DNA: TGTGCCAGCAGTTTATGGGCAGGGGGCACCTACGAGCAGTACTTC. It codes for CASSLWAGGTYEQYF.

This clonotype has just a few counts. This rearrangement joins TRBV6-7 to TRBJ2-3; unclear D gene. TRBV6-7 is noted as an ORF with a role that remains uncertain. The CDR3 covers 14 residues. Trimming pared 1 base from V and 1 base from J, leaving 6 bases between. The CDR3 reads CASSYFRCTDTQYF. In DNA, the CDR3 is TGTGCCAGCAGTTACTTCAGGTGCACAGATACGCAGTATTTT.

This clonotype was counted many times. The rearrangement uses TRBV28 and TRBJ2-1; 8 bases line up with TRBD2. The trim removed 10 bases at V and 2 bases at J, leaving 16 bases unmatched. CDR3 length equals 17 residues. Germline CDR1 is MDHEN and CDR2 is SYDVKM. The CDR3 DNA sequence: TGTGCCACCAAAAAAAGCGGGGGCCGTATCGCCTACAATGAGCAGTTCTTC. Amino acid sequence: CATKKSGGRIAYNEQFF.

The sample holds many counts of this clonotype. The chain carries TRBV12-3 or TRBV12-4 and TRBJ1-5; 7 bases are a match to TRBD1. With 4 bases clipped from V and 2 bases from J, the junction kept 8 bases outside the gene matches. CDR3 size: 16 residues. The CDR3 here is CASSSHRGGGNQPQHF. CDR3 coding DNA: TGTGCCAGCAGTTCGCACAGGGGAGGTGGCAATCAGCCCCAGCATTTT.